The next 25 T cell receptor beta chains were all read from a single sample in a study of cytotoxic CD8 clonotypes in ibrutinib-treated CLL. Measured with immunoSEQ multiplex PCR; TCRdb has only the in-frame clones, and not every one. This sample has about 50,000 clones, with roughly 57% found just once. The material sequenced was PBMCs, taken after 24 months of ibrutinib treatment. The receptors shown here come from a human donor with chronic lymphocytic leukemia.

The chain carries TRBV7-8 and TRBJ2-1; no definite D call. CDR3 size: 15 residues. Trimming removed 1 base at V and 0 bases at J, with 7 bases between. Germline CDR1 SGHVS, CDR2 FQNEAQ. CDR3 sequence reads: CASSLGNPSYNEQFF. The CDR3 DNA is TGTGCCAGCAGCTTAGGGAATCCCTCCTACAATGAGCAGTTCTTC.

This chain joins TRBV5-1 and TRBJ2-2, with 9 bases aligning to TRBD1. The CDR3 has 14 amino acids. Trimming cost V 0 bases and J 7 bases; bases outside gene matches: 1. Germline V gene sequence: CDR1 SGHRS, CDR2 YFSETQ. The CDR3 reads CASSLDRGHGELFF. Written as DNA, the CDR3 is TGCGCCAGCAGCTTGGACAGGGGGCACGGGGAGCTGTTTTTT.

The CDR3 coding sequence is TGTGCCAGCAGCCCCCAGACAGGGTCGGGCTATGGCTACACCTTC. It specifies CASSPQTGSGYGYTF. This rearrangement joins TRBV7-6 to TRBJ1-2; 7 nucleotides line up with TRBD1. V shed 5 bases, J shed 4 bases, and the junction held 10 bases outside the gene matches. The CDR3 length is 15 residues. Germline CDR1 and CDR2: SGHVS and FNYEAQ.

This chain links TRBV6-1 with TRBJ2-7, with 9 nucleotides matching TRBD1. This CDR3 comprises 16 residues. With V trimmed by 0 bases and J by 4 bases, 7 bases remained unmatched. Looked up from germline, CDR1 is MNHNS and CDR2 is SASEGT. The CDR3, as DNA: TGTGCCAGCAGTGAAGCGCTTCCAGGGACAGGGTACGAGCAGTACTTC. Amino acid sequence: CASSEALPGTGYEQYF.

The chain combines TRBV7-9 with TRBJ1-2; 8 positions match TRBD1. The CDR3 runs to 13 residues. Germline loops: CDR1 SEHNR, CDR2 FQNEAQ (reference sequence). V shed 5 bases, J shed 2 bases, and the junction held 1 base outside the gene matches. The DNA for the CDR3 is TGTGCCAGCAGCAGACAGGGGAACTATGGCTACACCTTC. This gives the protein CASSRQGNYGYTF. Full variable domain (rest looked up from reference TRBV7-9 and TRBJ1-2): DTGVSQNPRHKITKRGQNVTFRCDPISEHNRLYWYRQTLGQGPEFLTYFQNEAQLEKSRLLSDRFSAERPKGSFSTLEIQRTEQGDSAMYLCASSRQGNYGYTFGSGTRLTVV.

The V call is TRBV2, the J call TRBJ1-1; D gene uncertain. V lost 5 bases and J lost 3, with 10 bases in between. The CDR3 has 13 residues. The germline CDR1 and CDR2 sequences are SNHLY and FYNNEI. The CDR3 loop reads CASSQETYTEAFF. CDR3 bases: TGTGCCAGCAGTCAAGAAACCTACACTGAAGCTTTCTTT.

The chain employs TRBV7-8 and TRBJ1-1, with no clear D. The V and J ends lost 5 bases and 3 bases respectively, with 16 bases between them. Germline loops: CDR1 SGHVS, CDR2 FQNEAQ. CDR3 size: 15 residues. In DNA form, the CDR3 reads TGTGCCAGCAGCCCACCCACGTTGGCGTACACTGAAGCTTTCTTT. Protein sequence: CASSPPTLAYTEAFF.

The chain is built from TRBV19 and TRBJ1-2; D is undetermined. From germline, CDR1 is LNHDA and CDR2 SQIVND (reference sequence). Trimming removed 10 bases from V and 5 bases from J, with 20 bases in between. The CDR3 has 14 residues. This CDR3 reads CAIRAGPPLYGYTF. CDR3 DNA: TGTGCCATAAGGGCCGGGCCACCGTTATATGGCTACACCTTC.

The chain combines TRBV29-1 with TRBJ2-7; D is possibly TRBD2 (5 bases). This CDR3 is built from 11 residues. Germline CDR1 is SQVTM and CDR2 is ANQGSEA. Trimming pared 6 bases from V and 3 bases from J, leaving 9 bases between. CDR3 amino acids: CSVELGYEQYF. The CDR3 DNA reads as TGCAGCGTCGAACTAGGCTACGAGCAGTACTTC.

This chain connects TRBV5-1 to TRBJ2-1, with D perhaps TRBD1 or TRBD2 (5 bases each). The germline V and J ends were trimmed by 0 bases and 9 bases, with 16 bases remaining between them. This CDR3 comprises 15 residues. The germline CDR1 and CDR2 sequences are SGHRS and YFSETQ. CDR3 nucleotides: TGCGCCAGCAGCTTGGGGGGGACCCAAGGGAGTGAGCAGTTCTTC. Amino acid sequence: CASSLGGTQGSEQFF.

This rearrangement joins TRBV11-2 to TRBJ1-4, with D possibly TRBD1 on 6 matching bases. This CDR3 has 14 amino acids. With 4 bases removed from V and 7 bases from J, the gap between germline ends came to 13 bases. The germline V gene encodes CDR1 SGHAT and CDR2 FQNNGV. The CDR3 region has the DNA TGTGCCAGCAGCTGGCGCCAGGGGTTTGAAAAACTGTTTTTT. This codes for CASSWRQGFEKLFF.

In its sample, this clone was seen a few times. The chain couples TRBV7-6 to TRBJ1-5; D not resolved. Germline assignment: CDR1 SGHVS and CDR2 FNYEAQ. The CDR3 runs to 14 residues. V lost 2 bases and J 6 bases, leaving 11 bases between the germline ends. The CDR3 region has the DNA TGTGCCAGCAGCTTACTGCGGTCCGGTCAGCCCCAGCATTTT. Its protein product is CASSLLRSGQPQHF.

The chain uses TRBV12-5 and TRBJ2-7, with unresolved D. The V gene lost 3 bases and the J gene lost 2 bases, with 14 bases spanning the gap. Germline values: CDR1 LGHNT, CDR2 FRNRAP. This CDR3 has 15 amino acids. CDR3 in DNA: TGTGCTAGTGGTTTTCCCTCGTTTGGGACCTACGAGCAGTACTTC. It codes for CASGFPSFGTYEQYF. The full variable domain, completed using reference TRBV12-5 and TRBJ2-7, is DARVTQTPRHKVTEMGQEVTMRCQPILGHNTVFWYRQTMMQGLELLAYFRNRAPLDDSGMPKDRFSAEMPDATLATLKIQPSEPRDSAVYFCASGFPSFGTYEQYFGPGTRLTVT.

This clone turned up a few times. The J gene is TRBJ1-2, the V gene TRBV7-8; D uncertain. This CDR3 has 14 amino acids. V gave up 0 bases and J gave up 3 bases, with 8 bases separating them. CDR1 is SGHVS, CDR2 FQNEAQ, per germline. CDR3 amino acids: CASSLAGTDYGYTF. For the CDR3, the DNA is TGTGCCAGCAGCTTAGCCGGCACAGACTATGGCTACACCTTC. Drawing the rest from reference TRBV7-8 and TRBJ1-2, the complete variable domain is GAGVSQSPRYKVAKRGQDVALRCDPISGHVSLFWYQQALGQGPEFLTYFQNEAQLDKSGLPSDRFFAERPEGSVSTLKIQRTQQEDSAVYLCASSLAGTDYGYTFGSGTRLTVV.

This clone was seen a few times. The chain carries TRBV28 and TRBJ1-1; D gene unclear. The length of the CDR3 is 11 residues. The V and J ends lost 4 bases and 10 bases respectively, with 10 bases between them. The V gene's germline CDR1 is MDHEN and CDR2 SYDVKM. CDR3 sequence reads: CASSSAGGAFF. CDR3 sequence (DNA): TGTGCCAGCAGTTCCGCGGGAGGAGCTTTCTTT. Variable domain in full (rest from reference TRBV28 and TRBJ1-1): DVKVTQSSRYLVKRTGEKVFLECVQDMDHENMFWYRQDPGLGLRLIYFSYDVKMKEKGDIPEGYSVSREKKERFSLILESASTNQTSMYLCASSSAGGAFFGQGTRLTVV.

The chain has TRBV28 and TRBJ1-1; D is possibly TRBD1 (5 bases). This CDR3 has 12 amino acids. Germline V lookup: CDR1 MDHEN, CDR2 SYDVKM. V was cut by 2 bases and J by 8 bases, with 9 bases left in between. This CDR3 reads CASSLDSREAFF. CDR3 coding DNA: TGTGCCAGCAGTTTAGACAGCCGAGAAGCTTTCTTT.

The rearrangement joins TRBV19 to TRBJ2-2, with a tentative D call TRBD1 (5 bases). Germline V gene sequence: CDR1 LNHDA, CDR2 SQIVND (reference sequence). CDR3 length: 14 residues. Trimming took off 4 bases at V and 5 bases at J, with 11 bases between the two ends. This CDR3 is CASSKGVQTGELFF. In nucleotides, the CDR3 is TGTGCCAGTAGTAAAGGGGTCCAGACCGGGGAGCTGTTTTTT.

The genes are TRBV4-1 and TRBJ2-2; D not certain. The germline V and J ends were trimmed by 0 bases and 1 base, with 12 bases remaining between them. The length of the CDR3 is 17 residues. Looked up from germline, CDR1 is MGHRA and CDR2 is YSYEKL. DNA of the CDR3: TGCGCCAGCAGCCAAGACTCCTACATGGTGAACACCGGGGAGCTGTTTTTT. It encodes CASSQDSYMVNTGELFF.

J is TRBJ2-2 and V is TRBV5-6, with D unclear. V lost 0 bases and J 7 bases, leaving 7 bases between the germline ends. Germline V CDR1 and CDR2: SGHDT, YYEEEE. The CDR3 covers 13 residues. CDR3 residues: CASSLDGYGELFF. DNA for the CDR3: TGTGCCAGCAGCTTGGACGGGTACGGGGAGCTGTTTTTT.

This clone is labeled medium-sized. The chain joins TRBV2 to TRBJ2-1; the match to TRBD1 covers 11 bases. Per germline, CDR1 SNHLY and CDR2 FYNNEI. J was trimmed by 8 bases and V by 3 bases; bases with no gene match: 6. The CDR3 length is 15 residues. CDR3: CASSERDRGMDEQFF. The DNA for the CDR3 is TGTGCCAGCAGTGAGAGGGACAGGGGGATGGATGAGCAGTTCTTC.

This clone has at least ten counts. This chain's CDR3 is CASSPGGSDNEKLFF. The CDR3, as DNA: TGTGCCAGCAGCCCCGGTGGCTCCGATAATGAAAAACTGTTTTTT. V usage is TRBV11-2 and J usage is TRBJ1-4; D gene uncertain. Germline CDR1 reads SGHAT; CDR2 reads FQNNGV. Deletions cut 5 bases from V and 4 bases from J, with 14 bases between. This CDR3 has 15 amino acids. Based on the CDR3 plus reference TRBV11-2 and TRBJ1-4, the full variable domain is EAGVAQSPRYKIIEKRQSVAFWCNPISGHATLYWYQQILGQGPKLLIQFQNNGVVDDSQLPKDRFSAERLKGVDSTLKIQPAKLEDSAVYLCASSPGGSDNEKLFFGSGTQLSVL.

This clone was picked up many times. The V and J genes are TRBV11-3 and TRBJ2-3, with TRBD2 matching 10 bases. V lost 1 base, J lost 3 bases, and 7 bases stayed unmatched. CDR1 is SGHNT and CDR2 is YENEEA in the germline V gene. CDR3 length: 17 residues. CDR3 in DNA: TGTGCCAGCAGCTTAGGACTACTAGCGGGGAGTACAGATACGCAGTATTTT. Its translation: CASSLGLLAGSTDTQYF. Together with reference TRBV11-3 and TRBJ2-3, the CDR3 gives the full variable domain: EAGVVQSPRYKIIEKKQPVAFWCNPISGHNTLYWYLQNLGQGPELLIRYENEEAVDDSQLPKDRFSAERLKGVDSTLKIQPAELGDSAVYLCASSLGLLAGSTDTQYFGPGTRLTVL.

The chain recombines TRBV6-1 with TRBJ2-7; 10 nucleotides match TRBD1. J gave up 1 base and V 6 bases, and 6 bases lay outside the gene matches. Looked up from germline, CDR1 is MNHNS and CDR2 is SASEGT. This CDR3 has 15 residues. CDR3 region: CASSAGQGGSYEQYF. In DNA, the CDR3 is TGTGCCAGCAGCGCAGGACAGGGGGGTTCCTACGAGCAGTACTTC.

Concerning this clone: A junction end diverges from the germline sequence, so it may reflect a read error. V is TRBV5-1 and J is TRBJ2-7; the D gene is possibly TRBD2 (6 bases). From germline, CDR1 is SGHRS and CDR2 YFSETQ. The CDR3 length is 11 residues. The CDR3 reads CASNLAGEQYF. The CDR3 DNA sequence: TGCGCCAGCAACTTGGCGGGGGAGCAGTACTTC.

This clone was observed many times. J is TRBJ1-1 and V is TRBV2, with 8 positions matching TRBD1. The CDR3 has 14 amino acids. The ends lost 5 bases at V and 0 bases at J; junction bases unmatched: 2. Germline V gene data show CDR1 as SNHLY and CDR2 as FYNNEI. The CDR3 nucleotides read TGTGCCAGCAGTCAGACAGGGGTGAACACTGAAGCTTTCTTT. The encoded protein is CASSQTGVNTEAFF.